The source of this TCR beta chain is a study of cytotoxic CD8 clonotypes in ibrutinib-treated CLL (dated by TCRdb to the early 2020s). About the study as a whole: The cohort was composed of about 10 relapsed/refractory and around 15 treatment-naive patients; IGHV unmutated status was identified in fewer than 18 patients. Partial responses were observed in about 24 patients and complete responses in 2; after a median follow-up of around 64 months, remission was maintained in approximately 14 patients and progression was observed in approximately twelve. Response samples were taken after a median of 12 months on treatment, ranging from about 6 to 36 months. Cryopreserved peripheral blood mononuclear cells were collected before treatment, at response, and at either disease progression or sustained remission. Longitudinal samples were obtainable from about 30% of the roughly 90 participants in the trial. An average of roughly 270,000 productive templates and approximately 91,000 productive rearrangements was obtained per sample.

From the germline V gene, CDR1 is SGHRS and CDR2 is YFSETQ. The CDR3 has 14 amino acids, counting the end cysteine and phenylalanine. CDR3 DNA is the only sequence kept; it has 42 bases, read in frame from the first base. V drops 0 bases and J drops 4 bases, leaving 11 bases in between. This clone occurred a few times. Its antigen remains undetermined. Base-call qualities are not available, and no considerably larger clone is one nucleotide away. Each clonotype received, on average, roughly 9.6x coverage in deep resolution sequencing performed on a MiSeq, where the target depth lay between 1 in 1 million and 1 in 200,000 T cells. TCR beta libraries were generated with the immunoSEQ hsTCRB Kit. Regarding the original processing steps: ImmunoSEQ Data Assistant and ImmunoSEQ Analyzer were used for data analysis, and V, D and J genes were assigned according to IMGT definitions. Clonality, which ranges from 0 to 1, was calculated as one minus the normalized Shannon entropy of productive rearrangement frequencies. Public clonotype analysis was restricted to overrepresented clonotypes comprising at least 0.05% of each patient's repertoire. Roughly 13 repertoires from age-matched healthy donors, obtained from immuneACCESS, served as clonality controls. TCRdb took over this immuneACCESS table, retaining in-frame rearrangements with V and J assigned. Such tables are incomplete; in checked studies, under half of the missing clones stem from an unresolved V gene, and the remainder is unexplained. V, J and clone size are taken as reported in that table, and D and trimming were inferred from the DNA itself. For this sample the table gives thousands of clones, of which under 85% were detected only once. The ten largest clones take up about 36% of the sample.

Results the study describes overall, beyond this receptor: Public clonotypes were rare and either contracted or stayed stable during treatment, and the rise in clonality at ibrutinib response reflected the expansion of private clonotypes. At baseline, clonality was higher than in age-matched healthy donors and showed a strong correlation with circulating CD8+ T-cell counts. At ibrutinib response clonality went up, during sustained remission it held steady, and at progression it dropped back toward baseline. Sampling times were not matched between sustained-remission and progressing patients, and lymph node repertoires were not studied.

For TCR beta library preparation, approximately 2 micrograms of genomic DNA were extracted from the cryopreserved PBMCs. Longitudinal blood samples from CLL patients on ibrutinib monotherapy were analyzed using high-throughput TCR beta sequencing. The patients took part in an open-label, single-center phase 2 trial of ibrutinib monotherapy. Sequencing was performed on PBMCs, taken before ibrutinib treatment. The V and J genes are TRBV5-1 and TRBJ2-7, with no D gene named confidently. The TCR sequence derives from a human donor with chronic lymphocytic leukemia. The DNA sequence reads TGCGCCAGCAGCTTGGCCTCGGACGCATACGAGCAGTACTTC. This sequence encodes CASSLASDAYEQYF. With the portions outside the CDR3 filled from the reference TRBV5-1 and TRBJ2-7 genes, the complete variable region becomes KAGVTQTPRYLIKTRGQQVTLSCSPISGHRSVSWYQQTPGQGLQFLFEYFSETQRNKGNFPGRFSGRQFSNSRSEMNVSTLELGDSALYLCASSLASDAYEQYFGPGTRLTVT.